Below are 19 T cell receptor beta chains sequenced from a single sample in a study of T cell changes during pregnancy in multiple sclerosis. This table comes from immunoSEQ multiplex PCR, and its TCRdb copy is limited to in-frame clones, with some not included. The sample carries some 60,000 clones, approximately 91% recorded once. Material: peripheral blood, obtained in the second trimester of pregnancy. Receptors were obtained from a female donor with multiple sclerosis, enrolled in a pregnancy study.

V usage is TRBV21-1 and J usage is TRBJ2-5; the D call in the table, TRBD1, was not verified against the DNA. TRBV21-1 counts as a pseudogene. This CDR3 region has 14 residues. The CDR3 region is CASSNQGRKETQYF. The DNA for the CDR3 is TGTGCCAGCAGCAATCAGGGGCGGAAAGAGACCCAGTACTTC.

V and J are TRBV19 and TRBJ1-1; no definite D call. With 3 bases removed from V and 4 bases from J, the gap between germline ends came to 9 bases. The germline CDR1 and CDR2 sequences are LNHDA and SQIVND (reference sequence). The CDR3 consists of 13 residues. The CDR3 is CASSIREATEAFF. In DNA, the CDR3 is TGTGCCAGTAGTATCCGGGAGGCCACTGAAGCTTTCTTT.

V usage is TRBV5-1 and J usage is TRBJ1-2; D uncertain. The CDR3 loop spans 16 amino acids. Germline V gene data show CDR1 as SGHRS and CDR2 as YFSETQ. V lost 4 bases and J lost 2, with 18 bases in between. The CDR3 spells CASSPQAGYINYGYTF. As DNA, the CDR3 is TGCGCCAGCAGCCCCCAAGCGGGTTACATAAACTATGGCTACACCTTC.

V and J are TRBV2 and TRBJ2-4; the D gene is possibly TRBD2 (7 bases). Germline V gene data show CDR1 as SNHLY and CDR2 as FYNNEI. The CDR3 extends over 13 amino acids. V shed 6 bases and J shed 4 bases, with 10 bases lying between them. In DNA form, the CDR3 reads TGTGCCAGCAGGGAGGGGGGGAAAAACATTCAGTACTTC. Translation gives CASREGGKNIQYF.

This chain links TRBV11-2 with TRBJ1-2, with D possibly matching TRBD1 (6 bases). Trimming left V 5 bases short and J 3 bases short, with 22 bases between. In germline, CDR1 is SGHAT, CDR2 FQNNGV. The CDR3 length is 17 residues. In DNA form, the CDR3 reads TGTGCCAGCAGCACTCCAACACGGGCAGGGGATCACTATGGCTACACCTTC. Protein: CASSTPTRAGDHYGYTF.

The V gene is TRBV5-5, the J gene TRBJ1-1; possible D gene TRBD1, 5 bases. Germline CDR1 SGHKS, CDR2 YYEKEE (reference sequence). The CDR3 is made up of 14 amino acids. V was trimmed by 3 bases and J by 0 bases, leaving 9 bases between them. CDR3 sequence reads: CASSSRGMNTEAFF. The CDR3 DNA sequence: TGTGCCAGCAGCTCCCGGGGGATGAACACTGAAGCTTTCTTT.

V and J are TRBV5-1 and TRBJ1-1, with a tentative D call TRBD1 (5 bases). Germline V gives CDR1 SGHRS, CDR2 YFSETQ. The CDR3 spans 13 residues. Trimming removed 4 bases at V and 1 base at J, with 8 bases between. CDR3 residues: CASSTQGNTEAFF. In DNA form, the CDR3 reads TGCGCCAGCAGCACCCAGGGGAACACTGAAGCTTTCTTT. Full variable domain (remainder filled in from reference TRBV5-1 and TRBJ1-1): KAGVTQTPRYLIKTRGQQVTLSCSPISGHRSVSWYQQTPGQGLQFLFEYFSETQRNKGNFPGRFSGRQFSNSRSEMNVSTLELGDSALYLCASSTQGNTEAFFGQGTRLTVV.

The CDR3 DNA reads TGTGCCAGCAGACAGACAGGGGGCGGGGGTAATAGCAATCAGCCCCAGCATTTT. This encodes CASRQTGGGGNSNQPQHF. The chain links TRBV13 to TRBJ1-5, with 10 bases matching TRBD1. Germline CDR1 is PRHDT and CDR2 is FYEKMQ (reference sequence). Trimming cost V 6 bases and J 0 bases; bases outside gene matches: 11. The CDR3 runs to 18 residues.

V and J are TRBV11-2 and TRBJ1-4, with 11 bases aligning to TRBD1. Germline V gene sequence: CDR1 SGHAT, CDR2 FQNNGV. The CDR3 has 14 residues. The ends lost 5 bases at V and 7 bases at J; junction bases unmatched: 3. The CDR3 spells CASSLGQGAEKLFF. The CDR3 DNA reads as TGTGCCAGCAGCCTCGGACAGGGGGCTGAAAAACTGTTTTTT.

This chain connects TRBV4-3 to TRBJ2-3, with TRBD2 as a possible D gene (5 bases). V was cut by 3 bases and J by 2 bases, with 21 bases left in between. This CDR3 region has 18 residues. Germline assignment: CDR1 LGHNA and CDR2 YSLEER. The CDR3 DNA follows: TGCGCCAGCAGCCAGCATGGCGGGCCTGATCAATCCACAGATACGCAGTATTTT. Its protein is CASSQHGGPDQSTDTQYF.

This sequence joins TRBV10-3 and TRBJ1-3, with 9 nucleotides matching TRBD1. V shed 5 bases, J shed 0 bases, and the junction held 5 bases outside the gene matches. This CDR3 has 16 residues. The germline V gene encodes CDR1 ENHRY and CDR2 SYGVKD. CDR3: CAISRDRESSGNTIYF. The DNA of the CDR3 is TGTGCCATCAGTCGGGACAGGGAGAGCTCTGGAAACACCATATATTTT.

The chain uses TRBV7-9 and TRBJ1-3; no clear D. The CDR3 consists of 18 residues. Trimming cost V 3 bases and J 0 bases, with 18 bases left between them. Germline CDR1 SEHNR, CDR2 FQNEAQ (reference sequence). CDR3 sequence reads: CASSFGSIGYVSGNTIYF. The CDR3 DNA is TGTGCCAGCAGCTTCGGTTCGATCGGGTACGTCTCTGGAAACACCATATATTTT.

This clone is a singleton in its sample. The V gene is TRBV11-2, the J gene TRBJ2-1, with TRBD2 matching 9 bases. The CDR3 loop spans 18 amino acids. Trimming took 2 bases from V and 6 from J; bases not matched to a gene: 14. Looked up from germline, CDR1 is SGHAT and CDR2 is FQNNGV. The CDR3: CASSLTIAGGRLGNEQFF. The CDR3 nucleotides read TGTGCCAGCAGCTTAACTATTGCGGGGGGGCGTTTAGGCAATGAGCAGTTCTTC.

The rearrangement joins TRBV19 to TRBJ2-1; 8 bases map to TRBD2. Trimming at V came to 5 bases and at J to 6 bases, leaving 9 bases not matched to a gene. This CDR3 comprises 15 residues. The germline gives CDR1 LNHDA, CDR2 SQIVND (reference sequence). CDR3 loop: CASSPVPGGLNEQFF. The CDR3 DNA follows: TGTGCCAGTAGTCCGGTTCCGGGGGGGCTCAATGAGCAGTTCTTC. Using reference TRBV19 and TRBJ2-1 for the parts outside the CDR3, the full variable domain is DGGITQSPKYLFRKEGQNVTLSCEQNLNHDAMYWYRQDPGQGLRLIYYSQIVNDFQKGDIAEGYSVSREKKESFPLTVTSAQKNPTAFYLCASSPVPGGLNEQFFGPGTRLTVL.

The V call is TRBV6-1, the J call TRBJ2-4; TRBD2 aligns across 7 bases. The CDR3 extends over 16 amino acids. Germline-derived CDR1 and CDR2 are MNHNS and SASEGT. Trimming removed 1 base from V and 1 base from J; junction bases left unmatched: 4. CDR3 sequence: CASSEGGEGAKNIQYF. The CDR3 region has the DNA TGTGCCAGCAGTGAAGGTGGGGAGGGGGCCAAAAACATTCAGTACTTC.

The V and J genes are TRBV10-3 and TRBJ1-6; a weak D match, TRBD1 (5 bases). With 10 bases removed from V and 6 bases from J, the gap between germline ends came to 10 bases. The CDR3 is made up of 12 amino acids. The germline gives CDR1 ENHRY, CDR2 SYGVKD. CDR3 nucleotide sequence: TGTGCCACCAGACAGACTAATTCACCCCTCCACTTT. Its translation is CATRQTNSPLHF.

The chain carries TRBV2 and TRBJ2-7, with TRBD1 as a possible D gene (5 bases). Trimming took off 7 bases at V and 2 bases at J, with 18 bases between the two ends. The germline gives CDR1 SNHLY, CDR2 FYNNEI. The CDR3 length is 15 residues. In DNA form, the CDR3 reads TGTGCCAGCATATGGGGCCGAGACAGAACCTACGAGCAGTACTTC. Encoded protein: CASIWGRDRTYEQYF.

The chain couples TRBV5-1 to TRBJ2-3, with TRBD1 matching 7 bases. V gave up 3 bases and J gave up 0 bases; unmatched junction bases: 4. The CDR3 runs to 15 residues. Germline-derived CDR1 and CDR2 are SGHRS and YFSETQ. The CDR3 coding sequence is TGCGCCAGCAGCTCTGACAGGGCTAGCACAGATACGCAGTATTTT. Its translation: CASSSDRASTDTQYF. The whole variable domain, filled in from reference TRBV5-1 and TRBJ2-3, reads KAGVTQTPRYLIKTRGQQVTLSCSPISGHRSVSWYQQTPGQGLQFLFEYFSETQRNKGNFPGRFSGRQFSNSRSEMNVSTLELGDSALYLCASSSDRASTDTQYFGPGTRLTVL.

The rearrangement links TRBV15 to TRBJ1-3; 8 bases match TRBD1. CDR1 and CDR2 (germline): LNHNV, YYDKDF (reference sequence). The CDR3 spans 19 residues. J was trimmed by 1 base and V by 0 bases; bases with no gene match: 11. The CDR3 coding sequence is TGTGCCACCAGCAGAGATAAAAGGACAGGGATAATTTCTGGAAACACCATATATTTT. This gives the protein CATSRDKRTGIISGNTIYF.